This entry lists 21 T cell receptor beta chains sequenced from one sample in a study of CD8 T cell repertoires and HIV-1 epitope variants (dated by TCRdb to about 2020). The library was built by means of the immunoSEQ multiplex PCR assay. TCRdb stores this immuneACCESS table with in-frame sequences only. Part of the clones is absent; in the studies checked, under half of the shortfall reflects unresolved V genes, and no reason is known for the rest. This sample comprises more than 4,500 clones, 60% to 65% of them detected only once. The leading ten clones occupy around 43% of the sample. Their cognate antigens are unknown. Material for sequencing was cultured CD8+ T cells derived from PBMCs. The origin of the receptors is a male donor with HIV.

The chain carries TRBV7-9 and TRBJ2-1; D tentatively fits TRBD1 or TRBD2 (6 bases each). The V and J ends lost 8 bases and 9 bases respectively, with 11 bases between them. Germline V gives CDR1 SEHNR, CDR2 FQNEAQ (reference sequence). CDR3 size: 11 residues. In DNA form, the CDR3 reads TGTGCCAGCTTACAGGGAGGTGAGCAGTTCTTC. Translation: CASLQGGEQFF. Drawing the rest from reference TRBV7-9 and TRBJ2-1, the complete variable domain is DTGVSQNPRHKITKRGQNVTFRCDPISEHNRLYWYRQTLGQGPEFLTYFQNEAQLEKSRLLSDRFSAERPKGSFSTLEIQRTEQGDSAMYLCASLQGGEQFFGPGTRLTVL.

This sequence joins TRBV7-9 and TRBJ2-4; 8 bases line up with TRBD2. With V trimmed by 8 bases and J by 0 bases, 6 bases remained unmatched. In germline, CDR1 is SEHNR, CDR2 FQNEAQ (reference sequence). The CDR3 has 15 amino acids. The CDR3 loop is CASSTGGRAKNIQYF. Here the CDR3 DNA reads TGTGCCAGCTCGACGGGGGGGAGAGCCAAAAACATTCAGTACTTC. The whole variable domain, filled in from reference TRBV7-9 and TRBJ2-4, reads DTGVSQNPRHKITKRGQNVTFRCDPISEHNRLYWYRQTLGQGPEFLTYFQNEAQLEKSRLLSDRFSAERPKGSFSTLEIQRTEQGDSAMYLCASSTGGRAKNIQYFGAGTRLSVL.

J is TRBJ2-7 and V is TRBV14; D is ambiguous. The CDR3 spans 13 residues. The V end lost 1 base, the J end lost 3 bases, and 7 bases lay between the germline ends. Germline CDR1 and CDR2: SGHDN and FVKESK. The CDR3 coding sequence is TGTGCCAGCAGCCAAGTGGTCAGCTACGAGCAGTACTTC. Its protein is CASSQVVSYEQYF. Based on the CDR3 plus reference TRBV14 and TRBJ2-7, the full variable domain is EAGVTQFPSHSVIEKGQTVTLRCDPISGHDNLYWYRRVMGKEIKFLLHFVKESKQDESGMPNNRFLAERTGGTYSTLKVQPAELEDSGVYFCASSQVVSYEQYFGPGTRLTVT.

By share, this clone counts as medium-sized. This chain connects TRBV5-1 to TRBJ1-1; D is possibly TRBD1 (6 bases). Germline CDR1 is SGHRS and CDR2 is YFSETQ. The CDR3 covers 14 residues. The V gene lost 1 base and the J gene lost 7 bases, with 14 bases spanning the gap. CDR3: CASSLNREALEAFF. For the CDR3, the DNA is TGCGCCAGCAGCTTGAACAGGGAGGCCCTTGAAGCTTTCTTT.

V gene TRBV5-8 combines with J gene TRBJ2-1; D uncertain. The germline CDR1 and CDR2 sequences are SGHTS and YDEGEE. This CDR3 contains 15 residues. V was pared by 3 bases and J by 0 bases, with 10 bases between. Here the CDR3 reads CASSSTPSSYNEQFF. The CDR3, as DNA: TGTGCCAGCAGCTCGACCCCGAGCTCCTACAATGAGCAGTTCTTC. Based on the CDR3 plus reference TRBV5-8 and TRBJ2-1, the full variable domain is EAGVTQSPTHLIKTRGQQATLRCSPISGHTSVYWYQQALGLGLQFLLWYDEGEERNRGNFPPRFSGRQFPNYSSELNVNALELEDSALYLCASSSTPSSYNEQFFGPGTRLTVL.

V gene TRBV4-3 combines with J gene TRBJ2-5; D perhaps matches TRBD2 (6 bases). The CDR3 has 14 residues. Germline V CDR1 and CDR2: LGHNA, YSLEER. V lost 1 base and J lost 5, with 11 bases in between. The CDR3 is CASSQAGSGETQYF. The CDR3 nucleotides are TGCGCCAGCAGCCAAGCGGGAAGCGGGGAGACCCAGTACTTC.

The chain uses TRBV5-8 and TRBJ2-7; D possibly matches TRBD1 or TRBD2 (5 bases each). Trimming pared 4 bases from V and 7 bases from J, leaving 18 bases between. Germline V gives CDR1 SGHTS, CDR2 YDEGEE. The length of the CDR3 is 14 residues. The CDR3 reads CASSPSGPPVEQYF. The CDR3, as DNA: TGTGCCAGCAGCCCCTCGGGGCCCCCGGTAGAGCAGTACTTC.

V gene TRBV11-2 combines with J gene TRBJ2-1, with D possibly being TRBD1 (6 bases). Germline CDR1 is SGHAT and CDR2 is FQNNGV. CDR3 length: 14 amino acids. V was clipped by 6 bases and J by 3 bases, with 12 bases between them. The DNA for the CDR3 is TGTGCCAGCAGTTCCGGGACAAACTACAATGAGCAGTTCTTC. Translated, it gives CASSSGTNYNEQFF.

Details on this clone: Within the sample, other DNA sequences also encode this same CDR3. The V and J genes are TRBV4-3 and TRBJ1-1; D possibly corresponds to TRBD1 (5 bases). Looked up from germline, CDR1 is LGHNA and CDR2 is YSLEER. CDR3 size: 17 residues. Trimming removed 0 bases from V and 1 base from J, with 15 bases in between. CDR3 sequence reads: CASSQDPFWGENTEAFF. The CDR3 nucleotides read TGCGCCAGCAGCCAAGACCCATTCTGGGGGGAGAACACTGAAGCTTTCTTT.

The chain uses TRBV7-6 and TRBJ2-5; a weak D match, TRBD2 (7 bases). This CDR3 comprises 17 residues. CDR1 is SGHVS and CDR2 is FNYEAQ in the germline V gene. V lost 1 base, J lost 4 bases, and 19 bases lay in between. The CDR3 is CASSLELGGGLGETQYF. The CDR3 DNA follows: TGTGCCAGCAGCTTAGAGCTGGGGGGGGGCCTTGGAGAGACCCAGTACTTC.

The chain has TRBV7-2 and TRBJ2-7; 9 bases match TRBD1. This CDR3 region has 14 residues. The germline V gene has CDR1 SGHTA and CDR2 FQGNSA. Trimming cost V 3 bases and J 1 base; bases outside gene matches: 1. Here the CDR3 reads CASSFGQGSYEQYF. For the CDR3, the DNA is TGTGCCAGCAGCTTTGGACAGGGGTCCTACGAGCAGTACTTC.

As DNA, the CDR3 is TGTGCCAGCAGTTTACTAGCGGGGGGTCTCTACGAGCAGTACTTC. This translates into CASSLLAGGLYEQYF. The V and J genes are TRBV28 and TRBJ2-7, with TRBD2 matching 11 bases. Per germline, CDR1 MDHEN and CDR2 SYDVKM. The junction had 3 bases not matched to a gene; V was cut back by 2 bases and J by 3 bases. This CDR3 comprises 15 residues.

The chain recombines TRBV5-4 with TRBJ1-6, with 7 positions matching TRBD1. The V gene's germline CDR1 is SGHNT and CDR2 YYREEE (reference sequence). V trimming: 0 bases; J trimming: 11 bases; junction bases outside the gene matches: 5. This CDR3 has 14 amino acids. In DNA, the CDR3 is TGTGCCAGCAGCTTGGGGAGGGGGCTAACACCCCTCCACTTT. As protein: CASSLGRGLTPLHF.

This clone appeared a few times. The chain combines TRBV15 with TRBJ1-1; the match to TRBD1 covers 9 bases. The CDR3 runs 14 residues. From germline, CDR1 is LNHNV and CDR2 YYDKDF (reference sequence). The J segment lost 1 base and the V segment lost 3 bases, leaving 0 bases of the junction unmatched. CDR3 DNA: TGTGCCACCAGCAGGGGACAGGGGAACACTGAAGCTTTCTTT. Amino acid sequence: CATSRGQGNTEAFF.

The chain uses TRBV2 and TRBJ2-6, with D perhaps TRBD1 (7 bases). V was trimmed by 6 bases and J by 2 bases, leaving 23 bases between them. The CDR3 extends over 19 amino acids. Germline CDR1 SNHLY, CDR2 FYNNEI. Written as DNA, the CDR3 is TGTGCCAGCAGCCCCCTGGGCGGGACAGTGGGCCCTGGGGCCAACGTCCTGACTTTC. It encodes CASSPLGGTVGPGANVLTF.

This chain links TRBV4-1 with TRBJ2-3; TRBD1 is a possible D gene (6 bases). The germline V gene encodes CDR1 MGHRA and CDR2 YSYEKL. The CDR3 loop spans 14 amino acids. V was pared by 1 base and J by 5 bases, with 10 bases between. CDR3 region: CASSQATGLDTQYF. The CDR3, as DNA: TGCGCCAGCAGCCAAGCTACAGGGTTAGATACGCAGTATTTT.

This clone has just one count. The chain recombines TRBV6-5 with TRBJ2-1; 10 bases agree with TRBD1. The CDR3 extends over 14 amino acids. The ends lost 4 bases at V and 6 bases at J; junction bases unmatched: 3. The germline CDR1 and CDR2 sequences are MNHEY and SVGAGI. This CDR3 is CASSSGQGINEQFF. As DNA, the CDR3 is TGTGCCAGCAGTTCGGGACAGGGGATCAATGAGCAGTTCTTC.

The CDR3 reads CASRKGQGFYSNQPQHF. As DNA, the CDR3 is TGTGCCAGCAGAAAGGGACAGGGATTTTATAGCAATCAGCCCCAGCATTTT. The chain is built from TRBV7-8 and TRBJ1-5; TRBD1 matches at 9 bases. V was clipped by 6 bases and J by 0 bases; unmatched bases: 9. CDR3 length: 17 amino acids. Germline-derived CDR1 and CDR2 are SGHVS and FQNEAQ.

This rearrangement joins TRBV7-2 to TRBJ2-5; weak D call: TRBD2 (5 bases). Trimming pared 5 bases from V and 0 bases from J, leaving 10 bases between. From germline, CDR1 is SGHTA and CDR2 FQGNSA. The CDR3 covers 14 residues. The CDR3 DNA reads as TGTGCCAGCAGCCCACTAGAGTACCAAGAGACCCAGTACTTC. As protein: CASSPLEYQETQYF.

The chain recombines TRBV5-4 with TRBJ1-2; maybe TRBD1 (5 bases). The CDR3 is 13 amino acids. The V end was cut by 0 bases, the J end by 8 bases, with 11 bases between. Germline V gene data show CDR1 as SGHNT and CDR2 as YYREEE (reference sequence). The DNA for the CDR3 is TGTGCCAGCAGCTTGGTATCCGGGGGAGGCTACACCTTC. Protein sequence: CASSLVSGGGYTF.

The chain joins TRBV28 to TRBJ1-1; 9 bases align to TRBD1. Per germline, CDR1 MDHEN and CDR2 SYDVKM. The CDR3 is made up of 16 amino acids. The J segment lost 5 bases and the V segment lost 6 bases, leaving 13 bases of the junction unmatched. The DNA for the CDR3 is TGTGCCAGCAGACCCCGACAGGGGGGGGGAATAACTGAAGCTTTCTTT. It codes for CASRPRQGGGITEAFF.